Below, 20 T cell receptor beta chains from the same sample are listed, as sequenced in a study of regulatory T cells in long-lasting Graves disease. Building of the TCR beta libraries involved iRepertoire HTBI primers and Arm-PCR of CDR3 regions. In TCRdb, the multiplex PCR reads were re-called with MiXCR into one record per CDR3 protein. The sample gives hundreds of thousands of distinct CDR3 sequences, 15% to 19% of which show up once; 22% is in the top ten. The time point: newly diagnosed GD, antithyroid drugs for less than 3 months. Researchers made the TCR library from RNA that was extracted from PBMCs. Sequenced material: peripheral blood mononuclear cells (PBMCs), taken at new diagnosis, from a patient treated with antithyroid drugs. These TCRs come from a female donor with Graves disease.

This clonotype was observed at least ten times. The chain combines TRBV20-1 with TRBJ2-1, with 9 bases aligning to TRBD2. The germline V gene encodes CDR1 DFQATT and CDR2 SNEGSKA (reference sequence). V was pared by 3 bases and J by 0 bases, with 9 bases of the junction left unmatched. The CDR3 extends over 17 amino acids. As DNA, the CDR3 is TGCAGTGCTAGTAGGCTAGCGGGGATGAGCTCCTACAATGAGCAGTTCTTC. It yields the protein CSASRLAGMSSYNEQFF.

The sample holds many counts of this clonotype. The gene calls are TRBV6-1 and TRBJ2-6; the D gene is possibly TRBD1 (7 bases). CDR1 and CDR2 (germline): MNHNS, SASEGT. The V and J ends lost 6 bases and 0 bases respectively, with 18 bases between them. There are 18 residues in the CDR3. The CDR3 is CASRSGGGGISGANVLTF. As DNA, the CDR3 is TGTGCCAGCAGGTCAGGGGGAGGTGGGATCTCTGGGGCCAACGTCCTGACTTTC.

As concerns this clonotype: A read error is the likely source, as a far larger clone sits one nucleotide away. The V gene is TRBV7-2, the J gene TRBJ2-1, with TRBD2 identical over 9 bases. CDR3 length: 16 amino acids. Germline V lookup: CDR1 SGHTA, CDR2 FQGNSA. CDR3: CACSPEREDVYNEQFF. The CDR3 DNA follows: TGTGCCTGCAGCCCGGAGCGGGAGGACGTTTACAATGAGCAGTTCTTC.

This clonotype has a handful of counts. The chain has TRBV9 and TRBJ1-1; D ambiguous. V lost 4 bases to trimming and J lost 4 bases, with 20 bases between them. This CDR3 has 16 residues. CDR1 SGDLS and CDR2 YYNGEE come from the germline V gene. DNA of the CDR3: TGTGCCAGCAGCCCCCCATCCTCACATGACGGCACTGAAGCTTTCTTT. Amino acid sequence: CASSPPSSHDGTEAFF.

This chain connects TRBV4-1 to TRBJ2-3; TRBD1 aligns across 7 bases. There are 16 residues in the CDR3. Trimming took 5 bases from V and 0 from J; bases not matched to a gene: 8. Germline V gene lookup returns CDR1 MGHRA and CDR2 YSYEKL. CDR3 sequence (DNA): TGCGCCAGCAGCTACCCAGGACAGGCGAGCACAGATACGCAGTATTTT. Its protein product is CASSYPGQASTDTQYF.

This clonotype was detected ten times or more. The chain has TRBV12-3 or TRBV12-4 and TRBJ1-5; no firm D call. The CDR3 sequence is 14 residues long. V was shortened by 6 bases and J by 3 bases, with 12 bases between the two germline ends. CDR3 in amino acids: CASSSTDPNQPQHF. The CDR3 DNA is TGTGCCAGCAGCTCGACGGACCCCAATCAGCCCCAGCATTTT.

V and J are TRBV20-1 and TRBJ2-4, with 11 bases that match TRBD1. The CDR3 runs 16 residues. The V and J ends lost 1 base and 7 bases, in that order; junction bases with no gene match: 9. Germline loops: CDR1 DFQATT, CDR2 SNEGSKA (reference sequence). This CDR3 reads CSARGRTGGRFNIQYF. The CDR3 nucleotides are TGCAGTGCTAGAGGAAGGACAGGGGGCAGGTTTAACATTCAGTACTTC.

This clonotype was observed many times. V is TRBV7-3 and J is TRBJ2-3, with a tentative D call TRBD2 (7 bases). V dropped 4 bases and J dropped 3 bases, with 20 bases sitting between them. The CDR3 is 17 amino acids. Germline V lookup: CDR1 SGHTA, CDR2 FQGTGA. For the CDR3, the DNA is TGTGCCAGCAGCTCCCCGGGCGGGGGCTCGTTTACAGATACGCAGTATTTT. As protein: CASSSPGGGSFTDTQYF.

This clonotype showed up many times. J is TRBJ1-5 and V is TRBV28; D remains ambiguous. Trimming removed 6 bases from V and 4 bases from J, with 13 bases in between. This CDR3 has 14 residues. The germline gives CDR1 MDHEN, CDR2 SYDVKM. The CDR3 is CASSIGNGNQPQHF. The CDR3 DNA sequence: TGTGCCAGCAGCATTGGGAACGGTAATCAGCCCCAGCATTTT.

There are many counts of this clonotype. The chain couples TRBV5-1 to TRBJ2-3; possibly TRBD2 for D (6 bases). Trimming took off 3 bases at V and 0 bases at J, with 14 bases between the two ends. The germline V gene has CDR1 SGHRS and CDR2 YFSETQ. The CDR3 extends over 16 amino acids. CDR3 amino acids: CASSSLGGPSTDTQYF. The CDR3 DNA follows: TGCGCCAGCAGCTCCCTGGGGGGACCTAGCACAGATACGCAGTATTTT.

Worth noting for this clonotype: A read error may explain this, as a much larger clone is one base away. V gene TRBV6-1 combines with J gene TRBJ2-3; possibly TRBD1 for D (5 bases). The J call may not be correct, given that the DNA end is closer to TRBJ1-5. The CDR3 has 19 residues. The germline V gene has CDR1 MNHNS and CDR2 SASEGT. CDR3 nucleotides: TGTGCCAGCAGTAAGGGGACTAGCGGGAGAGGGTGGGGCACAGATACGCAGCATTTT. This sequence encodes CASSKGTSGRGWGTDTQHF.

This clonotype was detected many times. The CDR3 bases are TGTGCCAGCAGCTCAACAGGGGGTGAGCAGTTCTTC. As protein: CASSSTGGEQFF. The V and J genes are TRBV7-9 and TRBJ2-1, with TRBD1 matching 8 bases. V shed 4 bases, J shed 9 bases, and the junction held 2 bases outside the gene matches. Germline values: CDR1 SEHNR, CDR2 FQNEAQ (reference sequence). The CDR3 is made up of 12 amino acids.

The rearrangement links TRBV6-1 to TRBJ2-1; 10 bases are a match to TRBD2. Germline CDR1 is MNHNS and CDR2 is SASEGT. V lost 8 bases to trimming and J lost 0 bases; unmatched junction nucleotides: 10. The CDR3 extends over 17 amino acids. The chain's CDR3 is CASLPAGGVFSYNEQFF. The DNA of the CDR3 is TGTGCCAGCTTGCCAGCGGGAGGGGTATTCTCCTACAATGAGCAGTTCTTC.

This chain uses TRBV30 with TRBJ2-7; TRBD1 might be the D (6 bases). The CDR3 is made up of 13 amino acids. With 2 bases removed from V and 7 bases from J, the gap between germline ends came to 15 bases. The germline V gene encodes CDR1 GTSNPN and CDR2 SVGIG (reference sequence). CDR3 coding DNA: TGTGCCTGGAGTTTCAAGGGGGTGTGGGAGCAGTACTTC. This gives the protein CAWSFKGVWEQYF.

To note about this clonotype: A much larger clone is a single base away; this may be a read error. This likely comes from a read error, as the CDR3 has no conserved phenylalanine or tryptophan at its end. This sequence joins TRBV12-3 or TRBV12-4 and TRBJ2-1; TRBD1 matches 9 bases. V trimming: 3 bases; J trimming: 8 bases; junction bases outside the gene matches: 8. The length of the CDR3 is 15 residues. CDR3 protein: CASSFGPHRGHEQFS. The CDR3 DNA is TGTGCCAGCAGTTTCGGTCCCCACAGGGGGCATGAGCAGTTCTCC.

This clonotype was counted many times. The J gene is TRBJ1-6, the V gene TRBV27; D is undetermined. The CDR3 length is 12 residues. V lost 5 bases to trimming and J lost 5 bases, with 4 bases between them. Germline lookup yields CDR1 MNHEY and CDR2 SMNVEV (reference sequence). The CDR3 bases are TGTGCCAGCAGTCCCAATAATTCACCCCTCCACTTT. The encoded protein is CASSPNNSPLHF.

At least ten counts were recorded for this clonotype. J is TRBJ1-1 and V is TRBV20-1, with D hard to call. The CDR3 totals 14 residues. V was trimmed by 3 bases and J by 0 bases, leaving 11 bases between them. Germline V gene sequence: CDR1 DFQATT, CDR2 SNEGSKA (reference sequence). The CDR3 reads CSASTWALNTEAFF. In nucleotides, the CDR3 is TGCAGTGCTAGTACCTGGGCGCTGAACACTGAAGCTTTCTTT.

This clonotype has at least ten counts. The genes are TRBV7-2 and TRBJ2-5; 8 nucleotides agree with TRBD2. Matching the DNA end better, TRBJ2-1 makes the J call doubtful. This CDR3 comprises 15 residues. From germline, CDR1 is SGHTA and CDR2 FQGNSA. CDR3 amino acids: CASSFSGMYYNEQFF. Here the CDR3 DNA reads TGTGCCAGCAGCTTTAGCGGGATGTATTACAATGAGCAGTTCTTC.

Many counts were recorded for this clonotype. V and J are TRBV11-1 and TRBJ1-1; 7 bases are a match to TRBD1. The germline V gene has CDR1 SGHAT and CDR2 FQDESV (reference sequence). The length of the CDR3 is 12 residues. The V and J ends lost 5 bases and 7 bases, in that order; junction bases with no gene match: 4. This CDR3 is CASSPDRDEAFF. Written as DNA, the CDR3 is TGTGCCAGCAGCCCCGACAGGGATGAAGCTTTCTTT.

In this sample, this clonotype turned up many times. The V and J genes are TRBV10-3 and TRBJ1-1; D is possibly TRBD1 (6 bases). Germline assignment: CDR1 ENHRY and CDR2 SYGVKD. Trimming cost V 0 bases and J 5 bases, with 13 bases left between them. The CDR3 is 15 residues long. The chain's CDR3 is CAISESGGAGTEAFF. CDR3 bases: TGTGCCATCAGTGAGTCGGGGGGCGCAGGAACTGAAGCTTTCTTT.